This TCR beta chain comes out of a study of blood T cell repertoires in COVID-19. Remarks on this clone: This CDR3 is also generated by other DNA sequences in the sample.

Donors were grouped by their self-reported clinical history. Donors of Cohort 3 who recovered were those that had two negative PCRs, clearance, or symptom resolution. There are 13 residues in the CDR3. The ends were cut back, 5 bases at V and 4 bases at J, with 12 bases in the middle. The assay was immunoSEQ multiplex PCR, and TCRdb's table has in-frame clones only and misses some. This sample yields approximately 330,000 clones, of which roughly nine tenths are seen a single time; roughly a tenth belongs to the top ten. The TCR comes from a woman between 25 and 40 years old who had recovered from COVID-19. Sequencing was carried out using PBMCs or T cells enriched from blood (not recorded which). The chain joins TRBV12-3 or TRBV12-4 to TRBJ2-7; a weak D match, TRBD1 (5 bases). The CDR3 DNA reads as TGTGCCAGCAGTCCGAGAGACAGTTACGAGCAGTACTTC. Its translation: CASSPRDSYEQYF.